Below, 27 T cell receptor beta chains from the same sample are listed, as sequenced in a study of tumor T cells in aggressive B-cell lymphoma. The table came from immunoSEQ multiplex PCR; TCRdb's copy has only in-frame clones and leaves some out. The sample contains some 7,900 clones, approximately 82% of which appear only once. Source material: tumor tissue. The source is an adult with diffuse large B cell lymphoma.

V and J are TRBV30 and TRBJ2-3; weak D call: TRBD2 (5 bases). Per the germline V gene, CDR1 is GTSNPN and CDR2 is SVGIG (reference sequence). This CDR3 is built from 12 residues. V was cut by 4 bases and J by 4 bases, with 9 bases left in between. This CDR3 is CAWNVRADTQYF. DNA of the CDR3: TGTGCCTGGAATGTGAGGGCAGATACGCAGTATTTT. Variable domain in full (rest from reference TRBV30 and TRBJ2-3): SQTIHQWPATLVQPVGSPLSLECTVEGTSNPNLYWYRQAAGRGLQLLFYSVGIGQISSEVPQNLSASRPQDRQFILSSKKLLLSDSGFYLCAWNVRADTQYFGPGTRLTVL.

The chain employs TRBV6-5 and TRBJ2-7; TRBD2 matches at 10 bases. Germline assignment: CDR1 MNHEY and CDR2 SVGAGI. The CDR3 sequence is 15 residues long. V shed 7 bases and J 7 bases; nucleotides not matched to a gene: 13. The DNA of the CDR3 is TGTGCCAGCAAAATAGCGGGAGGATCGGAAGGGGAGCAGTACTTC. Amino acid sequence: CASKIAGGSEGEQYF.

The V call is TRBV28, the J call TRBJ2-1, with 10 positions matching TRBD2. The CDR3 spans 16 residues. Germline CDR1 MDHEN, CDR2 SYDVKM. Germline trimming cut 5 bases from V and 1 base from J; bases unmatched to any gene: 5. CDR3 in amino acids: CASSGLAEQSYNEQFF. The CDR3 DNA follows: TGTGCCAGCAGTGGACTAGCGGAGCAATCCTACAATGAGCAGTTCTTC. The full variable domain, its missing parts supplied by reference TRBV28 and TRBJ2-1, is DVKVTQSSRYLVKRTGEKVFLECVQDMDHENMFWYRQDPGLGLRLIYFSYDVKMKEKGDIPEGYSVSREKKERFSLILESASTNQTSMYLCASSGLAEQSYNEQFFGPGTRLTVL.

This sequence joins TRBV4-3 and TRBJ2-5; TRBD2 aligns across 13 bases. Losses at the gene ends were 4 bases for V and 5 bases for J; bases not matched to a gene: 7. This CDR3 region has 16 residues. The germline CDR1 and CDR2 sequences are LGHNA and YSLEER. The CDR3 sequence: CASSLGLAGDLETQYF. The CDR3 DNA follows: TGCGCCAGCAGCCTAGGACTAGCGGGGGACTTGGAGACCCAGTACTTC.

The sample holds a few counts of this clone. This CDR3 is CASSFYPSGNEKLFF. The CDR3 coding sequence is TGTGCCAGCAGCTTTTACCCTTCGGGTAATGAAAAACTGTTTTTT. The rearrangement links TRBV7-2 to TRBJ1-4, with D unclear. Trimming removed 3 bases at V and 4 bases at J, with 12 bases between. In germline, CDR1 is SGHTA, CDR2 FQGNSA. The CDR3 extends over 15 amino acids.

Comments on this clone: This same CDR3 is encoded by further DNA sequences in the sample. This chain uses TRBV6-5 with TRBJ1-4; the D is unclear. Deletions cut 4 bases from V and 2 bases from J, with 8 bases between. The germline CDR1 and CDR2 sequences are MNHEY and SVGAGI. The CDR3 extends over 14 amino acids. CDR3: CASSSGWTNEKLFF. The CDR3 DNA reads TGTGCCAGCAGTTCAGGATGGACTAATGAAAAACTGTTTTTT.

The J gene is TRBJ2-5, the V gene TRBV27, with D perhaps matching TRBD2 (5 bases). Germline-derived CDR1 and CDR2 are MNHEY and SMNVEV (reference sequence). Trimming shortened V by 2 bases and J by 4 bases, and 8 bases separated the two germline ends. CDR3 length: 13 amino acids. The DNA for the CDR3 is TGTGCCAGCAGTTTAATACTAGGAGAGACCCAGTACTTC. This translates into CASSLILGETQYF.

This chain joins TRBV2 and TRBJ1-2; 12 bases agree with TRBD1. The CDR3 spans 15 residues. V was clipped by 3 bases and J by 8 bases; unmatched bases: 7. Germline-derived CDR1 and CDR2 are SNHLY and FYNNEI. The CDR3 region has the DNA TGTGCCAGCAGTGACGTGGGACAGGGGGCATGGGGCTACACCTTC. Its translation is CASSDVGQGAWGYTF.

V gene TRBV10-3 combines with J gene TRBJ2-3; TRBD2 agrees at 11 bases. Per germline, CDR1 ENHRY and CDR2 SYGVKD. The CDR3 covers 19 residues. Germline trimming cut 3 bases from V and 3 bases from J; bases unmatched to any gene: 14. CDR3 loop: CAISDPGLAGIRLTDTQYF. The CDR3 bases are TGTGCCATCAGTGACCCCGGACTAGCGGGCATCCGCCTGACAGATACGCAGTATTTT.

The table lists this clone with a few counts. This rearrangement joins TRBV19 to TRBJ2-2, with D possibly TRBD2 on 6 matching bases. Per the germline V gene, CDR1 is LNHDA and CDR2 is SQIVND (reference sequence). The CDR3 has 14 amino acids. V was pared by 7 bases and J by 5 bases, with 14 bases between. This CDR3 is CASKLPGGTGELFF. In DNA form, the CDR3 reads TGTGCCAGTAAACTACCTGGGGGGACCGGGGAGCTGTTTTTT.

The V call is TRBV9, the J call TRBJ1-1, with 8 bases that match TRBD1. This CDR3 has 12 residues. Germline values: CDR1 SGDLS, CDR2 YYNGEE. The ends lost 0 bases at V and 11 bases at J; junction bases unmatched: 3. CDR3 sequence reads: CASSVGDRQAFF. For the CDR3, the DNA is TGTGCCAGCAGCGTAGGGGACAGGCAGGCTTTCTTT.

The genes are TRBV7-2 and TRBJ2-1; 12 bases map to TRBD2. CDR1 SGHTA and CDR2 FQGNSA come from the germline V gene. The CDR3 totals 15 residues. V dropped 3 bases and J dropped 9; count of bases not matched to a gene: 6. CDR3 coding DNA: TGTGCCAGCAGCTTGGGACTAGCGGGCGCGAGTGAGCAGTTCTTC. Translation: CASSLGLAGASEQFF.

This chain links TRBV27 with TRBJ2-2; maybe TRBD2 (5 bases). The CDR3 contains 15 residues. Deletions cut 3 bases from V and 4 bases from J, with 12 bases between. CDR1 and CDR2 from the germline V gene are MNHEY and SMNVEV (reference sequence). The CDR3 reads CASSFGQRSTGELFF. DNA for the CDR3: TGTGCCAGCAGTTTTGGCCAGCGGAGCACCGGGGAGCTGTTTTTT.

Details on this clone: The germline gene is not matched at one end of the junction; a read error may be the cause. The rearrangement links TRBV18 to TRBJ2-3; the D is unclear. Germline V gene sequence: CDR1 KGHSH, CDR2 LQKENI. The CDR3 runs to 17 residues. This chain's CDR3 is CATSPPPQTLTSDTQYF. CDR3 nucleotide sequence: TGTGCCACCTCACCACCGCCACAGACCCTTACCTCCGATACGCAGTATTTT.

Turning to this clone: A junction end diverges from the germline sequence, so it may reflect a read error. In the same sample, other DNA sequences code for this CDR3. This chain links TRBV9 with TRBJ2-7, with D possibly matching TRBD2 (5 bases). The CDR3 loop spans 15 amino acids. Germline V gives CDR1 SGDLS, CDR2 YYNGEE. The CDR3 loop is CASSVEGGSGDEQYF. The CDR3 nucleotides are TGTGCCAGTAGCGTAGAAGGCGGGTCTGGGGACGAGCAGTACTTC.

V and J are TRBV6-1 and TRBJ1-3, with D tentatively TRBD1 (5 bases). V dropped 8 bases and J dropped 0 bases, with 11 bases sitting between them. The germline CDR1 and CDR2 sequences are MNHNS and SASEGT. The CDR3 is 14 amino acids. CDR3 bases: TGTGCCAGCCTACAGGTCAACTCTGGAAACACCATATATTTT. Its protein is CASLQVNSGNTIYF.

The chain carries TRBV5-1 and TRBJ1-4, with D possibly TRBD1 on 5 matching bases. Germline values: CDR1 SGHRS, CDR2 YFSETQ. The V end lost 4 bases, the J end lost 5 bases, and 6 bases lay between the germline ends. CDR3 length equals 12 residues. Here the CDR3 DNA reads TGCGCCAGCAGCCGACAGAATGAAAAACTGTTTTTT. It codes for CASSRQNEKLFF.

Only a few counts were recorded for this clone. The CDR3 protein is CASSRFPSGSYEQYF. The CDR3 nucleotides are TGTGCCAGCAGCCGCTTCCCTAGCGGGTCCTACGAGCAGTACTTC. The chain links TRBV6-5 to TRBJ2-7; TRBD2 aligns across 8 bases. The germline V gene encodes CDR1 MNHEY and CDR2 SVGAGI. With 6 bases clipped from V and 1 base from J, the junction kept 8 bases outside the gene matches. The CDR3 has 15 residues.

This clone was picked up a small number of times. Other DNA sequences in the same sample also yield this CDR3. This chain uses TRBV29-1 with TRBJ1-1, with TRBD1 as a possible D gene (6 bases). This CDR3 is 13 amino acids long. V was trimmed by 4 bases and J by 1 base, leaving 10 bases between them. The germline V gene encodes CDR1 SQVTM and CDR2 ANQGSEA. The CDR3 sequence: CSVGGGGNTEAFF. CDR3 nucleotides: TGCAGCGTTGGGGGGGGCGGGAACACTGAAGCTTTCTTT.

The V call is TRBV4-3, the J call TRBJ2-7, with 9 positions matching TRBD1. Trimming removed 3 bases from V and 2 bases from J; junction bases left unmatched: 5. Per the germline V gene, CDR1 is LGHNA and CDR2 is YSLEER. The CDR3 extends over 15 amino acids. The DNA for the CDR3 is TGCGCCAGCAGCCATCGACAGGGGGGTGCCTACGAGCAGTACTTC. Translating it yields CASSHRQGGAYEQYF.

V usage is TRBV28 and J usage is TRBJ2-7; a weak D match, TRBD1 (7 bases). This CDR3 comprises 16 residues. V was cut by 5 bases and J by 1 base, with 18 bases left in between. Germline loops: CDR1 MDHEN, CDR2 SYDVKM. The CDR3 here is CASSPIRGAGSYEQYF. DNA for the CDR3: TGTGCCAGCAGTCCCATCAGGGGGGCAGGATCCTACGAGCAGTACTTC. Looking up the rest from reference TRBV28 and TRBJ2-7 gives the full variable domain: DVKVTQSSRYLVKRTGEKVFLECVQDMDHENMFWYRQDPGLGLRLIYFSYDVKMKEKGDIPEGYSVSREKKERFSLILESASTNQTSMYLCASSPIRGAGSYEQYFGPGTRLTVT.

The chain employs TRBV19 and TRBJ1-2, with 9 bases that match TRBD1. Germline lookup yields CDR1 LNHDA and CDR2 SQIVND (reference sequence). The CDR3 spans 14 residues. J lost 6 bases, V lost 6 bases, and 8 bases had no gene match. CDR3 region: CASRRVDRGDGYTF. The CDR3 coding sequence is TGTGCCAGTAGAAGAGTCGACAGGGGGGATGGCTACACCTTC.

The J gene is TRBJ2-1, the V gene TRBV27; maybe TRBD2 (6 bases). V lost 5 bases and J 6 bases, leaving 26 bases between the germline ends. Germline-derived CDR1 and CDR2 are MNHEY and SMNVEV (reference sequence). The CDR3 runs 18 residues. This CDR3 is CASSPHPFPKEGVNEQFF. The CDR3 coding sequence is TGTGCCAGCAGTCCCCACCCATTTCCGAAGGAGGGCGTCAATGAGCAGTTCTTC.

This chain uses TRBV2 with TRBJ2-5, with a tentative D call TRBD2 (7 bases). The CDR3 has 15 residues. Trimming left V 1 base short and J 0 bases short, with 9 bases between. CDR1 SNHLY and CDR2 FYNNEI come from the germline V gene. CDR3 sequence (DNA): TGTGCCAGCAGTGAAGGGGGGGGCTACCAAGAGACCCAGTACTTC. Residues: CASSEGGGYQETQYF.

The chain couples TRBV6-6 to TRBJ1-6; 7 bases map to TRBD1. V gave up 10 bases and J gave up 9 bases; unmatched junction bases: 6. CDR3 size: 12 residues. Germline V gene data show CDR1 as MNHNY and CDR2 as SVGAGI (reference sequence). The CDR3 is CATNRGTSPLHF. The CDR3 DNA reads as TGTGCCACCAACAGGGGAACTTCACCCCTCCACTTT.

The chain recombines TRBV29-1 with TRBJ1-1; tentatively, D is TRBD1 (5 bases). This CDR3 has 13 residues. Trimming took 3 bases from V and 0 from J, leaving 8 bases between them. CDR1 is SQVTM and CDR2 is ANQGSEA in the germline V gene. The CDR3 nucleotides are TGCAGCGTTGAGTACAGGATGAACACTGAAGCTTTCTTT. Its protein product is CSVEYRMNTEAFF.

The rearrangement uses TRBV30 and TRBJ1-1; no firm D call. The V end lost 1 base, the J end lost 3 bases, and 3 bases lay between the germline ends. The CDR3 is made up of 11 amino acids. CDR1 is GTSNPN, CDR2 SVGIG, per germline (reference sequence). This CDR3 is CAWSDYTEAFF. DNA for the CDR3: TGTGCCTGGAGTGACTACACTGAAGCTTTCTTT.